This T cell receptor beta chain stems from a study of blood T cell repertoires in COVID-19 (dated by TCRdb to about 2020). Describing the broader study: Samples covering the acute and convalescent phases of COVID-19 were provided by collaborators in the United States, Italy and Spain. The material from the prospective study consisted of cDNA or gDNA derived from T cells, B-cell-depleted T cells, or PBMCs. The dataset comprised deeply sampled blood TCRbeta repertoires from subjects exposed to, actively infected with, or recovered from COVID-19. A freely available public database, intended as a resource for researchers studying the immune response to SARS-CoV-2, is where the repertoires were released. Samples were obtained from the ongoing ImmuneRACE study (first 160 participants) and from 1,254 subjects provided by 6 global collaborators. A de-identified subject ID, COVID-19 status, age in years and sex were almost always included in the sample metadata. Where available, HLA class I and class II types were taken from metadata supplied by the sample provider and were not determined by assay-based typing. Overall study results and their limits: Clinical and demographic metadata were provided uncurated, with the amount varying by source and participant.

Points on this clone: The clone's antigen remains unknown. The sample holds no much larger clone one base away, and base qualities are not on file.

TCRbeta CDR3 regions were amplified from genomic DNA by means of the immunoSEQ Assay, a bias-controlled multiplex PCR. The original pipeline was this. The number of nucleated cells in each sample was estimated from the amplification of reference gene primers within the assay. To quantify the absolute abundance of each unique TCRbeta CDR3 rearrangement, sequence reads were collapsed and filtered. For each sample, productive Simpson clonality was calculated by taking the square root of Simpson's diversity index across productive rearrangements. TCRdb took over this immuneACCESS table, retaining in-frame rearrangements with V and J assigned. Such tables are incomplete; in checked studies, under half of the missing clones stem from an unresolved V gene, and the remainder is unexplained. The DNA gave D and trimming, while V, J and clone size come from that table. The sample includes about 270,000 clones, with around 89% observed a single time. The ten top clones hold 1.2% of the sample.

The CDR3 covers 12 residues, taking in both the cysteine and the phenylalanine. The CDR3 DNA has 36 bases and is translated from base 1. At the junction V is shortened by 10 bases and J by 4 bases; bases outside the gene matches: 6. The germline V gene provides CDR1 WSHSY and CDR2 SAAADI. Participants in the prospective study were enrolled through a virtual design, were aged roughly 18 to 100 years, and lived in roughly 24 United States geographic areas. Cohort assignment in the prospective study relied on participant-reported clinical history from a screening survey and a study questionnaire. In the prospective study, whole blood, serum and a nasopharyngeal or oropharyngeal swab were collected from each participant by mobile phlebotomists. Additional blood draws and questionnaires over an approximately two-month period could optionally be provided by prospective study participants. Before DNA extraction, prospective study blood samples were shipped either frozen or at room temperature.

The V gene is TRBV10-2 and the J gene is TRBJ1-1; the junction holds 7 bases that match TRBD1. Sequencing was performed on PBMCs or T cells enriched from blood (not recorded which). The TCR was taken from a woman in her forties with acute COVID-19. In nucleotides, the sequence is TGCGCCACCTTTGACAGGGCCACTGAAGCTTTCTTT. It specifies CATFDRATEAFF.